This T cell receptor beta chain is drawn from a study of cytomegalovirus exposure and HLA in healthy donors. Study observations and caveats: Most TCR sequences proved rare, with some public TCRs found in many donors. An analysis was carried out at a later point. It showed that HLA-associated TCR beta chains were more clonally expanded than equally common non-associated chains. The authors later found most CMV-associated TCR beta chains appeared HLA-restricted.

The PCR ran on 60 Vbeta and 13 Jbeta primers. Generated by immunoSEQ multiplex PCR, the TCRdb table keeps only in-frame clones and is missing some. The top ten clones hold around 1.7% of a sample with approximately 140,000 clones, over 75% of them seen once. As for this clone: The antigen remains undetermined.

The V gene end was trimmed by 5 bases and the J gene end by 4 bases; junction bases not matched to a gene: 7. CDR1 and CDR2 from the germline V gene are LNHDA and SQIVND (reference sequence). The CDR3 is 14 residues long. The origin of this receptor is a boy younger than 18 in good health and CMV-seronegative. The chain is built from TRBV19 and TRBJ2-7, with 8 bases aligning to TRBD1. The sequenced sample was PBMCs. The CDR3 here is CASSPRTGTYEQYF. The CDR3 nucleotides read TGTGCCAGTAGTCCCCGGACAGGGACGTACGAGCAGTACTTC.